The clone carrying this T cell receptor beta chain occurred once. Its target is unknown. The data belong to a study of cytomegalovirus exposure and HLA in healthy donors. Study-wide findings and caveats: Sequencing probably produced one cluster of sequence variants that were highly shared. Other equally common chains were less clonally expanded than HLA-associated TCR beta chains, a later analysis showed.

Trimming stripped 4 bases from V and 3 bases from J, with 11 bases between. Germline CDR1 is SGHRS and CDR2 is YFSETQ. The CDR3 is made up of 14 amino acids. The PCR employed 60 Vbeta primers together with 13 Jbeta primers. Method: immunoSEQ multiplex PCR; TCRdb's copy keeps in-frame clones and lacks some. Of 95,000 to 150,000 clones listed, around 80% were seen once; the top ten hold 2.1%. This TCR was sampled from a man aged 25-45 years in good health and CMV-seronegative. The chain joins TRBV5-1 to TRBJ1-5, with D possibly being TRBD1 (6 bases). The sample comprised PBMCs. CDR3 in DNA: TGCGCCAGCAGCCCATACAGGGTCAATCAGCCCCAGCATTTT. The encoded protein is CASSPYRVNQPQHF. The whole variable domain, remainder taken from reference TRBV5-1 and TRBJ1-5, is KAGVTQTPRYLIKTRGQQVTLSCSPISGHRSVSWYQQTPGQGLQFLFEYFSETQRNKGNFPGRFSGRQFSNSRSEMNVSTLELGDSALYLCASSPYRVNQPQHFGDGTRLSIL.